Here is one T cell receptor (beta chain) with its context. The sample originates from a study of blood T cell repertoires in COVID-19. About the research overall: The United States, Italy and Spain provided the acute and convalescent COVID-19 samples. PBMCs, B-cell-depleted T cells, or T cells provided the cDNA or gDNA that made up the material.

The V gene's germline CDR1 is GTSNPN and CDR2 SVGIG (reference sequence). This CDR3 comprises 13 residues. Between the trimmed V and J ends, which lost 3 bases and 0 bases, there was a span of 6 bases. As handled by the study authors: Reference gene primer amplification yielded estimated nucleated cell counts. The protocol was immunoSEQ multiplex PCR, while the TCRdb copy is restricted to in-frame clones and leaves out a portion. For V, J and clone size, that table is used; D and trimming come from the DNA. The sample records 88,000 or so clones, around 88% being singletons. The specimen was peripheral blood. This TCR was sampled from a man aged 55 to 70 with acute or convalescent COVID-19. The genes are TRBV30 and TRBJ1-3; no reliable D call. The CDR3: CAWSQISGNTIYF. CDR3 DNA: TGTGCCTGGAGCCAGATCTCTGGAAACACCATATATTTT.